This TCR gamma chain was identified during a study of gamma-delta chains in newborns, infants, children. Study background: Microbial exposure reportedly drives polyclonal innate γδ T cell expansion after birth.

The germline V gene encodes CDR1 EGSTGY and CDR2 YDSYTSSV. V lost 0 bases and J lost 5; bases outside the gene matches: 6. The CDR3 extends over 15 amino acids. TCRdb re-called the reads using CATT. There are about 2,200 gamma-chain clones in the sample; 25% to 30% occur only once, and 35% to 55% lies in the top ten. The genes are TRGV4 and TRGJP1. The specimen sequenced was blood. This sequence was found in a child who was a newborn, infant or young child, either healthy, febrile or measles-vaccinated (not recorded which). For the CDR3, the DNA is TGTGCCACCTGGGATGGGCGGGGAACTGGTTGGTTCAAGATATTT. Translation gives CATWDGRGTGWFKIF.